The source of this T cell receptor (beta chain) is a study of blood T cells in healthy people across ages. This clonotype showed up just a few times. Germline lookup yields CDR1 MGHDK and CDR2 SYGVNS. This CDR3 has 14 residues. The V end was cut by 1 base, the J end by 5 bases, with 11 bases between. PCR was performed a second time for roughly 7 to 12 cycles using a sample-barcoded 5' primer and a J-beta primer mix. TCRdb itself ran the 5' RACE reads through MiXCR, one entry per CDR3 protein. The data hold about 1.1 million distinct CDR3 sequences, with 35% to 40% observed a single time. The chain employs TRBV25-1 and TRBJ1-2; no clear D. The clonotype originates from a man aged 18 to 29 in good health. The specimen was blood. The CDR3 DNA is TGTGCCAGCAGTGAATCGGGTGGGTTATATGGCTACACCTTC. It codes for CASSESGGLYGYTF.